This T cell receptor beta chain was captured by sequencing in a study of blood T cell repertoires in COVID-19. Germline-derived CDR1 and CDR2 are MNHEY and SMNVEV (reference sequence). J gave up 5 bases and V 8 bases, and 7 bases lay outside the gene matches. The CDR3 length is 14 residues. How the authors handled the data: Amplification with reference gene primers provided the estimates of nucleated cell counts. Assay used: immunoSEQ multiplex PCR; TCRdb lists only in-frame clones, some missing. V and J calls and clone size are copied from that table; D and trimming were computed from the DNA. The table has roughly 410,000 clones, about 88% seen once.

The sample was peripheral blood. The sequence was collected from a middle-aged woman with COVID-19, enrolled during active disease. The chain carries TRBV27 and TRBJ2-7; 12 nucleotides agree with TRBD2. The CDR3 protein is CASSTSGRIDEQYF. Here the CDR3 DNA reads TGTGCCAGCTCCACTAGCGGGAGGATCGACGAGCAGTACTTC.